The entry that follows covers one T cell receptor beta chain sequence. This clone was detected once. Its recognized antigen is unknown. The germline gene is not matched at one end of the junction; a read error may be the cause. This record belongs to a study of blood T cell repertoires in COVID-19 (dated by TCRdb to between 2020 and 2021). As for the study more broadly: Recovered participants in ImmuneRACE Cohort 3 were defined by two consecutive negative NP/OP PCR tests, clearance by a healthcare professional, or resolution of symptoms. The samples were drawn from the first 160 participants of the ongoing ImmuneRACE study and from under 1,500 subjects provided by 6 global collaborators. The repertoires were made available in a free public database intended to serve as a resource for research on the immune response to SARS-CoV-2. The material from the prospective study consisted of cDNA or gDNA derived from T cells, B-cell-depleted T cells, or PBMCs. Samples covering the acute and convalescent phases of COVID-19 were provided by collaborators in the United States, Italy and Spain. The sample metadata nearly always contained a de-identified subject ID, COVID-19 status, age in years and sex. The dataset comprised deeply sampled blood TCRbeta repertoires from subjects exposed to, actively infected with, or recovered from COVID-19. Where available, HLA class I and class II types were taken from metadata supplied by the sample provider and were not determined by assay-based typing.

Participants in the prospective study were aged roughly 18 to 100 years, lived in 24 United States geographic areas, and enrolled through a virtual design. In the prospective study, cohorts were assigned on the basis of participant-reported clinical history obtained from a screening survey and a study questionnaire. In the prospective study, whole blood, serum and a nasopharyngeal or oropharyngeal swab were collected from each participant by mobile phlebotomists. Participants in the prospective study had the option to provide additional blood draws and questionnaires over a roughly 2-month period. Prospective study blood samples were shipped either frozen or at room temperature before DNA extraction. CDR1 is given as SSHAT and CDR2 as FNYEAQ, both from the germline V gene (reference sequence). The CDR3 runs 16 residues from the cysteine to the phenylalanine. The DNA shown is the 48-base CDR3, in frame from base 1.

The immunoSEQ Assay, a bias-controlled multiplex PCR, was used to amplify TCRbeta CDR3 regions from genomic DNA. Under the source paper's analysis protocol: Nucleated cell counts per sample were estimated from amplification of reference gene primers within the assay. To quantify the absolute abundance of each unique TCRbeta CDR3 rearrangement, sequence reads were collapsed and filtered. For each sample, productive Simpson clonality was calculated as the square root of Simpson's diversity index across productive rearrangements. TCRdb took over this immuneACCESS table, retaining in-frame rearrangements with V and J assigned. Such tables are incomplete; in checked studies, under half of the missing clones stem from an unresolved V gene, and the remainder is unexplained. V, J and clone size were drawn from that table, and D and trimming were deduced from the DNA. The sample table holds some 300,000 clones, of which 85% to 90% were seen once. The ten top clones hold 2% to 2.5% of the sample.

Study-level results and caveats: The quantity of clinical and demographic metadata differed by source and by participant and was supplied without curation.

Sequenced input: PBMCs or T cells enriched from blood (not recorded which). The chain joins TRBV7-7 to TRBJ2-5; a stretch of 8 junction bases matches TRBD2. The clonotype originates from an older woman in a cohort exposed to, infected with or recovered from COVID-19 (not recorded which). The CDR3 loop reads CASSRGGGVNQETQYF. The bases read TGTGCTAGCAGCCGGGGGGGAGGGGTGAATCAAGAGACCCAGTACTTC.